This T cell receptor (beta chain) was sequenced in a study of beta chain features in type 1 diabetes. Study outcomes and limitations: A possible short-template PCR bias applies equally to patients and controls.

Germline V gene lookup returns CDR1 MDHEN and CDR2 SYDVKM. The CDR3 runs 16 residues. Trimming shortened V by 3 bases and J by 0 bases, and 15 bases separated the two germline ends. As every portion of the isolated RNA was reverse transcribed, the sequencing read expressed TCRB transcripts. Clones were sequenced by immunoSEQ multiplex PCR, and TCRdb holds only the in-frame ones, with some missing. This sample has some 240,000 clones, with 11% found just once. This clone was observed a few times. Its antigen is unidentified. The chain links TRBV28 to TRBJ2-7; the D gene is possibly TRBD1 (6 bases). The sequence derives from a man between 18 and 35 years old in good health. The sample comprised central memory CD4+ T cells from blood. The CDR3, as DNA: TGTGCCAGCAGTTTCCCGCGGACAGCCAGCTCCTACGAGCAGTACTTC. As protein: CASSFPRTASSYEQYF. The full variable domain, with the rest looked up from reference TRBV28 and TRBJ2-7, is DVKVTQSSRYLVKRTGEKVFLECVQDMDHENMFWYRQDPGLGLRLIYFSYDVKMKEKGDIPEGYSVSREKKERFSLILESASTNQTSMYLCASSFPRTASSYEQYFGPGTRLTVT.